The rows below give T cell receptor beta chains drawn from one sample of a study of cytomegalovirus exposure and HLA in healthy donors. Profiled with immunoSEQ multiplex PCR; TCRdb holds only in-frame clones, not every one. Among under 150,000 clones listed, roughly three quarters were seen once. Specimen: PBMCs. These receptors all stem from a woman aged 50 to 65 in good health and CMV-seronegative. Each CDR3 is given with its conserved first and last residue. D genes are given only for firm matches. Not every row has a clone size; where given, it reads once, few, many or a size class.

d_gene	abundance	v_gene	j_gene	CDR3aa	CDR3nt
NA	NA	TRBV5-1	TRBJ2-3	CASSFSQGSTDTQYF	TGCGCCAGCAGCTTCTCTCAGGGGAGCACAGATACGCAGTATTTT
NA	NA	TRBV2	TRBJ1-3	CASSEALNRQLSGNTIYF	TGTGCCAGCAGTGAAGCCCTTAACCGACAACTCTCTGGAAACACCATATATTTT
TRBD1	once	TRBV2	TRBJ1-2	CASSSGQGRGYTF	TGTGCCAGCAGTTCGGGACAGGGGCGAGGCTACACCTTC
NA	NA	TRBV5-1	TRBJ2-7	CASSWEGRGGDEQYF	TGCGCCAGCAGCTGGGAAGGTCGGGGTGGGGACGAGCAGTACTTC
NA	NA	TRBV29-1	TRBJ2-7	CSVQNRDEQYF	TGCAGCGTTCAAAACAGGGACGAGCAGTACTTC
NA	NA	TRBV19	TRBJ1-6	CASSILQGAYNSPLHF	TGTGCCAGTAGTATCCTCCAGGGTGCTTACAATTCACCCCTCCACTTT
NA	once	TRBV6-1	TRBJ2-3	CASSEVVAGWADTQYF	TGTGCCAGCAGTGAGGTAGTGGCGGGTTGGGCCGATACGCAGTATTTT
NA	NA	TRBV13	TRBJ2-1	CASSSPGFNEQFF	TGTGCCAGCAGCTCCCCGGGATTCAATGAGCAGTTCTTC
NA	NA	TRBV18	TRBJ1-1	CASSPQGRSNTEAFF	TGTGCCAGCTCACCTCAGGGTAGATCGAACACTGAAGCTTTCTTT
NA	NA	TRBV7-8	TRBJ1-1	CASSTTGLYTEAFF	TGTGCCAGCAGCACTACAGGGTTGTACACTGAAGCTTTCTTT
TRBD1	NA	TRBV4-3	TRBJ1-2	CASSHLTGWDYGYTF	TGCGCCAGCAGCCATTTGACAGGGTGGGACTATGGCTACACCTTC
NA	many	TRBV4-2	TRBJ1-5	CASSQESGLSNQPQHF	TGTGCCAGCAGCCAAGAGAGCGGACTGAGCAATCAGCCCCAGCATTTT
TRBD2	NA	TRBV10-1	TRBJ2-5	CASAASGGQETQYF	TGCGCCAGCGCGGCATCGGGGGGCCAAGAGACCCAGTACTTC
TRBD1	NA	TRBV5-6	TRBJ2-4	CASRDNTGGGKNIQYF	TGTGCCAGCAGGGACAATACAGGGGGTGGCAAAAACATTCAGTACTTC
TRBD2	few	TRBV6-1	TRBJ2-1	CASSDYGEGGYNEQFF	TGTGCCAGCAGTGATTACGGGGAGGGAGGCTACAATGAGCAGTTCTTC
TRBD1	NA	TRBV6-6	TRBJ1-2	CASRPSGQVNGYTF	TGTGCCAGCAGACCGTCGGGACAGGTCAATGGCTACACCTTC
NA	NA	TRBV6-1	TRBJ1-2	CASLTPIHRGYTF	TGTGCCAGCCTTACCCCCATTCACCGGGGCTACACCTTC
TRBD1	NA	TRBV4-1	TRBJ1-2	CASRPGQGDYGYTF	TGCGCCAGCAGACCTGGACAGGGCGACTATGGCTACACCTTC
NA	NA	TRBV10-3	TRBJ1-2	CAISETLGAGGYTF	TGTGCCATCAGTGAAACCCTAGGGGCGGGAGGCTACACCTTC
NA	NA	TRBV19	TRBJ2-7	CASSMGHLDEQYF	TGTGCCAGTAGTATGGGACATTTGGACGAGCAGTACTTC
TRBD1	once	TRBV18	TRBJ2-7	CASSPDRSSYEQYF	TGTGCCAGCTCACCGGACAGGAGCTCCTACGAGCAGTACTTC
NA	NA	TRBV29-1	TRBJ1-4	CSVAQIRGANEKLFF	TGCAGCGTTGCGCAAATCCGCGGGGCTAATGAAAAACTGTTTTTT
NA	NA	TRBV5-4	TRBJ2-7	CASSVRWGATGSMTYEQYF	TGTGCCAGCAGCGTCCGGTGGGGTGCTACCGGGAGCATGACCTACGAGCAGTACTTC
NA	NA	TRBV7-3	TRBJ2-2	CASSPQAGNTGELFF	TGTGCCAGCAGCCCCCAGGCAGGGAACACCGGGGAGCTGTTTTTT
NA	NA	TRBV19	TRBJ1-6	CASTEVPPSPLHF	TGTGCCAGTACGGAGGTACCCCCCTCACCCCTCCACTTT
TRBD2	NA	TRBV28	TRBJ2-2	CASRRMAGGPTGELFF	TGTGCCAGCAGGCGTATGGCGGGGGGGCCCACCGGGGAGCTGTTTTTT
TRBD2	few	TRBV15	TRBJ2-7	CATSTEYGGAYEQYF	TGTGCCACCAGCACCGAGTACGGGGGGGCCTACGAGCAGTACTTC
NA	few	TRBV5-6	TRBJ1-2	CASSLEGREVTF	TGTGCCAGCAGCTTGGAGGGGCGGGAGGTCACCTTC
TRBD1	NA	TRBV27	TRBJ1-4	CASRLDRGGGEKLFF	TGTGCCAGCAGACTGGACAGGGGCGGGGGTGAAAAACTGTTTTTT